This T cell receptor (beta chain) was sequenced during a study of blood T cell repertoires in COVID-19. Turning to the study itself: Researchers got acute and convalescent COVID-19 samples from the United States, Italy and Spain.

Some clones are missing from TCRdb's copy, which holds only in-frame ones; the method was immunoSEQ multiplex PCR. This sample has 180,000 or so clones, with over 70% found just once. Participants reported their clinical history, and cohort assignment relied on those reports. During the 2 weeks before they entered the study, exposed participants had met someone with a PCR-confirmed or clinician-diagnosed COVID-19 case. In germline, CDR1 is MNHNS, CDR2 SASEGT. The CDR3 has 14 amino acids. V lost 2 bases to trimming and J lost 0 bases, with 7 bases between them. The sequence derives from a man aged 55 to 70 who had been exposed to COVID-19. The sample comprised PBMCs or T cells enriched from blood (not recorded which). The chain is built from TRBV6-1 and TRBJ1-1; D is unresolved. The CDR3 reads CASSELSVNTEAFF. The CDR3, as DNA: TGTGCCAGCAGTGAATTGAGTGTGAACACTGAAGCTTTCTTT.